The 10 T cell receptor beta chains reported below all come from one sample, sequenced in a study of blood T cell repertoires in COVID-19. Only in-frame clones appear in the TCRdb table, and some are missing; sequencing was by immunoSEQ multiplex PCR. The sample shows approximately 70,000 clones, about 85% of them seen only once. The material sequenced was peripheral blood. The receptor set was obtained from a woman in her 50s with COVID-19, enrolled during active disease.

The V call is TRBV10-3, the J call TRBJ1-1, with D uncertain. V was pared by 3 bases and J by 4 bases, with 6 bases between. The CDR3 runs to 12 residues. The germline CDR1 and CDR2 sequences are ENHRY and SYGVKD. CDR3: CAISDRGTEAFF. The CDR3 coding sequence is TGTGCCATCAGTGACCGGGGCACTGAAGCTTTCTTT.

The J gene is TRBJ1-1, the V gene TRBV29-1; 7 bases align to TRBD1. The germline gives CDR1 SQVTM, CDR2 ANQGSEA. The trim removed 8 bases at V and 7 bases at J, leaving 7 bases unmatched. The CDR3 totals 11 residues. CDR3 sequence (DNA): TGCAGCCCGGACAGGCTGGGTGAAGCTTTCTTT. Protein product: CSPDRLGEAFF.

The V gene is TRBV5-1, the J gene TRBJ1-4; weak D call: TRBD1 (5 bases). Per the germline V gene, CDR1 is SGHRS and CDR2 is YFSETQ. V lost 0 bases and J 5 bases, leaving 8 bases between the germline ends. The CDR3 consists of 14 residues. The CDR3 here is CASSLGQRNEKLFF. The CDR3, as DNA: TGCGCCAGCAGCTTGGGACAGAGAAATGAAAAACTGTTTTTT.

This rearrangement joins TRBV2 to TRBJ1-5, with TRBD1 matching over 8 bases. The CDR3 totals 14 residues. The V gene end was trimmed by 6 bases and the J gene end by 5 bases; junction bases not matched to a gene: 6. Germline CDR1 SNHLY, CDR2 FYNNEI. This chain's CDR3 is CASRRDRGYQPQHF. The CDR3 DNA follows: TGTGCCAGCAGGCGCGACAGGGGATATCAGCCCCAGCATTTT.

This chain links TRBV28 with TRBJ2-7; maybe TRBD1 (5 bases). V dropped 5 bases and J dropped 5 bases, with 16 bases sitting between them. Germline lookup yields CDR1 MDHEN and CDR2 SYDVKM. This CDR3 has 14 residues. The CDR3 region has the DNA TGTGCCAGCAGTAGAAGGGGTCCCAAACACGAGCAGTACTTC. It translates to CASSRRGPKHEQYF. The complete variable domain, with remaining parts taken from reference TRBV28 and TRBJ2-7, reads DVKVTQSSRYLVKRTGEKVFLECVQDMDHENMFWYRQDPGLGLRLIYFSYDVKMKEKGDIPEGYSVSREKKERFSLILESASTNQTSMYLCASSRRGPKHEQYFGPGTRLTVT.

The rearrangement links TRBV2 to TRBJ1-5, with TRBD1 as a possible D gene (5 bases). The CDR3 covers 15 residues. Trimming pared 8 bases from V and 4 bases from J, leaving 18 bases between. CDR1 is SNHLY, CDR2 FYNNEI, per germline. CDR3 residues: CASLKGEGYNQPQHF. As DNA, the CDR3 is TGTGCCAGCCTAAAAGGGGAAGGTTATAATCAGCCCCAGCATTTT.

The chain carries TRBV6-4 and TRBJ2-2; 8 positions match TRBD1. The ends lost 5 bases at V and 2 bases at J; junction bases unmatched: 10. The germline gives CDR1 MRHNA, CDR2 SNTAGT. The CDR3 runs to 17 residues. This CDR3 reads CASSPTGTGRNTGELFF. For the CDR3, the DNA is TGTGCCAGCAGTCCCACAGGGACAGGCAGAAACACCGGGGAGCTGTTTTTT.

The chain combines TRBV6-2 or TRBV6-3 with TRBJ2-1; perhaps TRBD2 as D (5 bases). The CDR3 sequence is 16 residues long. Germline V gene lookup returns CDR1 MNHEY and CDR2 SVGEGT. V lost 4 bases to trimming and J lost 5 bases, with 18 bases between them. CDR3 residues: CASSSTPSSGNNEQFF. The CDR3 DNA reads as TGTGCCAGCAGTTCCACTCCAAGTTCGGGGAACAATGAGCAGTTCTTC.

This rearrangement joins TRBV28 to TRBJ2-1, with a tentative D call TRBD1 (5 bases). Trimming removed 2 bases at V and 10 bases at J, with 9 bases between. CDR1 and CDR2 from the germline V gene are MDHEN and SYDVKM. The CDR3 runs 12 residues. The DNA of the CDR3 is TGTGCCAGCAGTTTAGTCCAGGGCGAGCAGTTCTTC. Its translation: CASSLVQGEQFF.

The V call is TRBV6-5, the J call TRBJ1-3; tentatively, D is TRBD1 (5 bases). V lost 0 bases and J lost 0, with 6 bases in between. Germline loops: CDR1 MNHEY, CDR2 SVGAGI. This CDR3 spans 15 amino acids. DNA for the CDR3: TGTGCCAGCAGTTACTCGGACACCTCTGGAAACACCATATATTTT. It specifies CASSYSDTSGNTIYF.